This entry lists 11 T cell receptor beta chains sequenced from one sample in a study of response to subunit inactivated influenza vaccine (dated by TCRdb to 2016 to 2019). Receptors were amplified or captured by RT-PCR. Data came from an Illumina HiSeq 2500. TCRdb redid the processing of the public reads, applying fastp at Q25 and MiXCR, and retained in-frame beta chains. A single entry per CDR3 protein holds the most common genes and DNA from its merged rows. Counted in this sample were about 780,000 distinct CDR3 sequences; around 18% of them appeared once. The top ten clonotypes cover approximately 10% of the sample. The sample in question was PBMCs from blood, obtained about 5 days after vaccination. These receptors were taken from a man between 45 and 60 years old who received an inactivated influenza vaccine. Donor details come from another sample of the same person, matched by shared clones.

This clonotype was seen a few times. This sequence joins TRBV20-1 and TRBJ1-4; D call uncertain. The CDR3 runs to 13 residues. V gave up 1 base and J gave up 4 bases, with 7 bases separating them. Germline V gene data show CDR1 as DFQATT and CDR2 as SNEGSKA (reference sequence). The CDR3 nucleotides are TGCAGTGCTAGAGGTCCGTTTAATGAAAAACTGTTTTTT. Translated: CSARGPFNEKLFF.

The chain couples TRBV29-1 to TRBJ2-7; 11 bases agree with TRBD2. V trimming: 3 bases; J trimming: 2 bases; junction bases outside the gene matches: 12. This CDR3 region has 17 residues. Germline-derived CDR1 and CDR2 are SQVTM and ANQGSEA. The CDR3 region is CSVEGEGTSGVPYEQYF. CDR3 nucleotides: TGCAGCGTTGAGGGAGAGGGGACTAGCGGAGTTCCCTACGAGCAGTACTTC.

The rearrangement joins TRBV20-1 to TRBJ2-5; D possibly corresponds to TRBD2 (5 bases). This CDR3 comprises 12 residues. The V gene's germline CDR1 is DFQATT and CDR2 SNEGSKA (reference sequence). Trimming stripped 6 bases from V and 1 base from J, with 9 bases between. CDR3 in amino acids: CSALAFQETQYF. CDR3 DNA sequence: TGCAGTGCCCTAGCTTTCCAAGAGACCCAGTACTTC.

In its sample, this clonotype was seen many times. The gene calls are TRBV6-5 and TRBJ2-1; D gene uncertain. From germline, CDR1 is MNHEY and CDR2 SVGAGI. The CDR3 consists of 15 residues. V was cut by 3 bases and J by 4 bases, with 13 bases left in between. CDR3 sequence reads: CASSYAEPAYNEQFF. The CDR3 coding sequence is TGTGCCAGCAGTTATGCGGAGCCTGCTTACAATGAGCAGTTCTTC.

V usage is TRBV20-1 and J usage is TRBJ1-6, with 7 positions matching TRBD1. V lost 3 bases, J lost 7 bases, and 6 bases stayed unmatched. Germline loops: CDR1 DFQATT, CDR2 SNEGSKA (reference sequence). CDR3 length: 14 residues. CDR3 protein: CSARSDRRNSPLHF. The CDR3 DNA follows: TGCAGTGCTAGGTCGGACAGGAGGAATTCACCCCTCCACTTT.

The V call is TRBV28, the J call TRBJ1-2; maybe TRBD1 (5 bases). The CDR3 spans 16 residues. V dropped 2 bases and J dropped 7 bases, with 20 bases sitting between them. Germline-derived CDR1 and CDR2 are MDHEN and SYDVKM. CDR3: CASSLPTADDSGGYTF. Here the CDR3 DNA reads TGTGCCAGCAGTTTACCTACCGCAGACGACAGCGGTGGCTACACCTTC.

This clonotype was seen only a few times. The gene calls are TRBV6-2 or TRBV6-3 and TRBJ2-5, with D tentatively TRBD1 (5 bases). Looked up from germline, CDR1 is MNHEY and CDR2 is SVGEGT. V shed 0 bases and J shed 2 bases, with 10 bases lying between them. The CDR3 consists of 15 residues. The CDR3 DNA reads TGTGCCAGCAGTTACTCGGGGCTAGAGCAAGAGACCCAGTACTTC. Translation: CASSYSGLEQETQYF.

On this clonotype: Because the CDR3 is missing its conserved closing phenylalanine or tryptophan, this is likely a read error. This chain uses TRBV12-3 or TRBV12-4 with TRBJ2-1; no reliable D call. The CDR3 covers 15 residues. Trimming took 0 bases from V and 5 from J, leaving 11 bases between them. The CDR3 DNA sequence: TGTGCCAGCAGTTTAGCCCAGATAGGCAACAATGAGCAGTTCCTC. This sequence encodes CASSLAQIGNNEQFL.

This clonotype was detected only a few times. V is TRBV14 and J is TRBJ2-5, with 10 bases matching TRBD2. The germline CDR1 and CDR2 sequences are SGHDN and FVKESK. The CDR3 is 15 residues long. Trimming at V came to 2 bases and at J to 7 bases, leaving 7 bases not matched to a gene. CDR3: CASSQFGLAEVTQYF. The CDR3 nucleotides are TGTGCCAGCAGCCAATTTGGACTAGCGGAAGTGACCCAGTACTTC.

The sample holds a few counts of this clonotype. V usage is TRBV18 and J usage is TRBJ2-7; D gene uncertain. V lost 1 base, J lost 6 bases, and 10 bases lay in between. The CDR3 has 13 residues. Germline CDR1 and CDR2: KGHSH and LQKENI. The CDR3 region has the DNA TGTGCCAGCTCACCACGGGATACGGGCGAGCAGTACTTC. Amino acid sequence: CASSPRDTGEQYF.

This clonotype was observed a few times. J is TRBJ2-3 and V is TRBV2, with D hard to call. Trimming removed 5 bases at V and 0 bases at J, with 9 bases between. This CDR3 is 14 amino acids long. Per germline, CDR1 SNHLY and CDR2 FYNNEI. The CDR3 DNA reads as TGTGCCAGCAGTACCCGACTTAGCACAGATACGCAGTATTTT. This translates into CASSTRLSTDTQYF. Using reference TRBV2 and TRBJ2-3 for the parts outside the CDR3, the full variable domain is EPEVTQTPSHQVTQMGQEVILRCVPISNHLYFYWYRQILGQKVEFLVSFYNNEISEKSEIFDDQFSVERPDGSNFTLKIRSTKLEDSAMYFCASSTRLSTDTQYFGPGTRLTVL.